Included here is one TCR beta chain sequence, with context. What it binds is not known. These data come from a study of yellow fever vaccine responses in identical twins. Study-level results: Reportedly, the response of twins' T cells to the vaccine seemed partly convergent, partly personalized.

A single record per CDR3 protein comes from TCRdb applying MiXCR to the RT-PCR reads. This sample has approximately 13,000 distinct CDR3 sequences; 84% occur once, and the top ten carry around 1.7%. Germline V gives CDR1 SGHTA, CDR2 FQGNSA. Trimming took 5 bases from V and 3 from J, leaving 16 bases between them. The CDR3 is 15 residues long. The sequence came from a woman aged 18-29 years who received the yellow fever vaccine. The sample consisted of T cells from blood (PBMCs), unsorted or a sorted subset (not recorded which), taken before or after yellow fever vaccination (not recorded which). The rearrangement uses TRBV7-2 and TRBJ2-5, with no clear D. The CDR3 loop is CASSRGGLEKETQYF. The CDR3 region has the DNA TGTGCCAGCAGCCGTGGCGGCCTGGAAAAAGAGACCCAGTACTTC.